Reported below is one T cell receptor (beta chain). Its matching antigen is unknown. The entry originates in a study of breast tumors, draining lymph nodes, adjacent tissues. Germline-derived CDR1 and CDR2 are SGHRS and YFSETQ. The length of the CDR3 is 14 residues. With 2 bases clipped from V and 6 bases from J, the junction kept 7 bases outside the gene matches. Using its own MiXCR run on the multiplex PCR reads, TCRdb lists one record per CDR3 protein. Among about 89,000 distinct CDR3 sequences, roughly 28% were seen once, and the ten largest hold 8.1%. Samples came from axillary lymph nodes draining the breast cancer. Overall study findings and caveats: That most tumor T cells come from lymph nodes remained unproven. Tumor repertoires ranked between lymph nodes and nontumor tissue in diversity, with V and J gene preferences. Compared with basal-like, luminal-like tumors shared significantly more repertoire with nontumor tissue.

The sequenced sample consisted of axillary lymph node tissue. The gene calls are TRBV5-1 and TRBJ2-7, with 8 bases aligning to TRBD2. The origin of this receptor is a female donor with breast cancer. Some clones in this sample may be carry-over from other donors' samples. The CDR3 loop is CASSLTAGVSEQYF. The CDR3 DNA reads TGCGCCAGCAGCTTAACAGCGGGAGTAAGCGAGCAGTACTTC.